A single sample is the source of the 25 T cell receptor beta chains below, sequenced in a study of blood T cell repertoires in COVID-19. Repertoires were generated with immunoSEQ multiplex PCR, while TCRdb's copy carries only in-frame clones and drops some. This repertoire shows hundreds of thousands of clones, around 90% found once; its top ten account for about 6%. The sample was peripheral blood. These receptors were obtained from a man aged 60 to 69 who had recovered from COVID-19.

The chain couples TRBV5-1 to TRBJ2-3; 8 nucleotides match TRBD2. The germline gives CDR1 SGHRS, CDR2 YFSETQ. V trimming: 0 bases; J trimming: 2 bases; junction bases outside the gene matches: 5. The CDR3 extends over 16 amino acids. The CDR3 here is CASSLGTSGLTDTQYF. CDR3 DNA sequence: TGCGCCAGCAGCTTGGGCACTAGCGGCCTCACAGATACGCAGTATTTT.

The DNA of the CDR3 is TGTGCCAGCTCACCCGGAACTAGCGGGGCGAGCTCCTACAATGAGCAGTTCTTC. Its translation is CASSPGTSGASSYNEQFF. The rearrangement joins TRBV18 to TRBJ2-1, with 10 bases fitting TRBD2. The CDR3 is made up of 18 amino acids. With V trimmed by 3 bases and J by 0 bases, 8 bases remained unmatched. The germline gives CDR1 KGHSH, CDR2 LQKENI. Full variable domain (outside the CDR3, taken from reference TRBV18 and TRBJ2-1): NAGVMQNPRHLVRRRGQEARLRCSPMKGHSHVYWYRQLPEEGLKFMVYLQKENIIDESGMPKERFSAEFPKEGPSILRIQQVVRGDSAAYFCASSPGTSGASSYNEQFFGPGTRLTVL.

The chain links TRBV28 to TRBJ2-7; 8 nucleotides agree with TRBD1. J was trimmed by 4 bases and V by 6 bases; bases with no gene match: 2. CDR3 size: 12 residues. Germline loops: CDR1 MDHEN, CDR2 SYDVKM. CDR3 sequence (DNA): TGTGCCAGCAGGCAGGGGGCATACGAGCAGTACTTC. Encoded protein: CASRQGAYEQYF.

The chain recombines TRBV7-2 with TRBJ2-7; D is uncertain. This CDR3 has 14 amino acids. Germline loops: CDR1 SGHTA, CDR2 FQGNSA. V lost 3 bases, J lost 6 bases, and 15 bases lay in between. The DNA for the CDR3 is TGTGCCAGCAGCTTTTATAGTGGTGATGGCGAGCAGTACTTC. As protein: CASSFYSGDGEQYF.

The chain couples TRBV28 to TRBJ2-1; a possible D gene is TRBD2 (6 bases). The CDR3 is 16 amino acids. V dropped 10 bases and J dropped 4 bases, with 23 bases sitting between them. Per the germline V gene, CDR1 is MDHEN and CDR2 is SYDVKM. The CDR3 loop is CATRGREKTRYNEQFF. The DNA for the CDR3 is TGTGCCACCCGGGGACGGGAGAAGACTCGGTACAATGAGCAGTTCTTC.

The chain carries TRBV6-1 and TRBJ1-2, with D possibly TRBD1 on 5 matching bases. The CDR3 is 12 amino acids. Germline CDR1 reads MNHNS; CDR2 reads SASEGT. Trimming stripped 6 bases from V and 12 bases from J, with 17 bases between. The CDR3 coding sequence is TGTGCCAGCAGAAATGCAGGGCGAGCTAACACCTTC. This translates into CASRNAGRANTF.

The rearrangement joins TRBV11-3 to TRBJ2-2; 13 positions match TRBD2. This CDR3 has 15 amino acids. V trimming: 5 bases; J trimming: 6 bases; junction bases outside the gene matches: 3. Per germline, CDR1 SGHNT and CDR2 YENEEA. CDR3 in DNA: TGTGCCAGCAGCCCAGGACTAGCGGGAGCCGGGGAGCTGTTTTTT. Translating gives CASSPGLAGAGELFF.

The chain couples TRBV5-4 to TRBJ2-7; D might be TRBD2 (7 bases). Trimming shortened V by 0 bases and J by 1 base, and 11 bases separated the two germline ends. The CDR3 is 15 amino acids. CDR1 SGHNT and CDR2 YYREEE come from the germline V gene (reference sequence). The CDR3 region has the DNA TGTGCCAGCAGCTTGGGCAGGGGACTATCCTACGAGCAGTACTTC. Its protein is CASSLGRGLSYEQYF. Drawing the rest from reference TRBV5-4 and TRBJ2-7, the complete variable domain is ETGVTQSPTHLIKTRGQQVTLRCSSQSGHNTVSWYQQALGQGPQFIFQYYREEENGRGNFPPRFSGLQFPNYSSELNVNALELDDSALYLCASSLGRGLSYEQYFGPGTRLTVT.

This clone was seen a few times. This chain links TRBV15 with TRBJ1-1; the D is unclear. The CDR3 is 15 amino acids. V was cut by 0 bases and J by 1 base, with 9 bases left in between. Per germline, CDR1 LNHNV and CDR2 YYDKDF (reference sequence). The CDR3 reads CATSREKHSNTEAFF. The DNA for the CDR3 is TGTGCCACCAGCAGAGAGAAACATTCGAACACTGAAGCTTTCTTT.

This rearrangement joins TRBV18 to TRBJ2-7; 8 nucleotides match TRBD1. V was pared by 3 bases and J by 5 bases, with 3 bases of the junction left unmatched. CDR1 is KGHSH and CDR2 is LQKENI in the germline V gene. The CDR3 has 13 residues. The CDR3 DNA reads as TGTGCCAGCTCACCCGCAGGGGGCAACGAGCAGTACTTC. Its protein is CASSPAGGNEQYF.

CDR3 protein: CATSDQGWNQPQHF. Here the CDR3 DNA reads TGTGCCACCAGTGATCAGGGGTGGAATCAGCCCCAGCATTTT. This sequence joins TRBV24-1 and TRBJ1-5; TRBD1 is a possible D gene (6 bases). V was cut by 3 bases and J by 4 bases, with 9 bases left in between. Germline V gene sequence: CDR1 KGHDR, CDR2 SFDVKD. The CDR3 sequence is 14 residues long.

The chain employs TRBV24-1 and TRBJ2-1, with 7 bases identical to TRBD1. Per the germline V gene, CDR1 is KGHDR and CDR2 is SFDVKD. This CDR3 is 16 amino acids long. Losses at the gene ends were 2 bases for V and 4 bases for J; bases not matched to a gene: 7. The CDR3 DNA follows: TGTGCCACCAGTGATTCTGGGACAGCGATTTACAATGAGCAGTTCTTC. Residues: CATSDSGTAIYNEQFF.

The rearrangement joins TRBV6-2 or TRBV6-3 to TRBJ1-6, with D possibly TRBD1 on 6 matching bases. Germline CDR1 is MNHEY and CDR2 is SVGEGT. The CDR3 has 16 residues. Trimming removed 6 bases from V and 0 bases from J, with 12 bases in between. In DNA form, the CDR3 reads TGTGCCAGCAGCCGCGGACAGAGCTCCTATAATTCACCCCTCCACTTT. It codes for CASSRGQSSYNSPLHF.

The CDR3 coding sequence is TGTGCCAGCAGTGCTCCGGGACTAGCGGCTAACATTCAGTACTTC. As protein: CASSAPGLAANIQYF. The V gene is TRBV25-1, the J gene TRBJ2-4, with 11 bases aligning to TRBD2. V lost 4 bases, J lost 7 bases, and 6 bases stayed unmatched. CDR1 is MGHDK, CDR2 SYGVNS, per germline. The CDR3 length is 15 residues.

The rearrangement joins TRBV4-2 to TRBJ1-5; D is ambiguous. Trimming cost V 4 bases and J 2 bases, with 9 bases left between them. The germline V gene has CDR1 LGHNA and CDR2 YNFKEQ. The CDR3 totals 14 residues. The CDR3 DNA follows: TGTGCCAGCAGCCGGCCGGGAGGCAATCAGCCCCAGCATTTT. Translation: CASSRPGGNQPQHF.

DNA of the CDR3: TGTGCCATCAGTGAGTTTGAGGGGAACACTGAAGCTTTCTTT. Encoded protein: CAISEFEGNTEAFF. The chain is built from TRBV10-3 and TRBJ1-1; D remains ambiguous. The CDR3 is 14 residues long. CDR1 and CDR2 (germline): ENHRY, SYGVKD. V gave up 1 base and J gave up 1 base, with 7 bases separating them.

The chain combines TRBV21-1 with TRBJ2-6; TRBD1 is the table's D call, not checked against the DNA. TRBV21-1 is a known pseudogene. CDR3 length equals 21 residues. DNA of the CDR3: TGTGCCAGCAGCAAATACCCCGGGACAGGTCTTGAAAGCTCTGGGGCCAACGTCCTGACTTTC. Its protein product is CASSKYPGTGLESSGANVLTF.

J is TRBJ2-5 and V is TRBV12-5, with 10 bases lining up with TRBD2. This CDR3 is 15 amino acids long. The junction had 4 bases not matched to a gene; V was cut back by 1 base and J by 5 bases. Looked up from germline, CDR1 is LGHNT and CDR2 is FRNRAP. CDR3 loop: CASGLGLAGAETQYF. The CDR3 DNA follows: TGTGCTAGTGGTTTGGGGCTAGCGGGGGCGGAGACCCAGTACTTC.

In nucleotides, the CDR3 is TGTGCCAGCTCACCCTGGGGGGATAGCTCCTACAATGAGCAGTTCTTC. It encodes CASSPWGDSSYNEQFF. V and J are TRBV18 and TRBJ2-1, with D possibly being TRBD2 (6 bases). The CDR3 is 16 residues long. Deletions cut 3 bases from V and 0 bases from J, with 12 bases between. Germline CDR1 is KGHSH and CDR2 is LQKENI.

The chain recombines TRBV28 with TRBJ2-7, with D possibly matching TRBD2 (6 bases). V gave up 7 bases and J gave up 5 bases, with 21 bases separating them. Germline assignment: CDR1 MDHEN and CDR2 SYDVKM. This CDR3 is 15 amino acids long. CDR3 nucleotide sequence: TGTGCCAGCACCTTTGGGTCGGGGAGGAGAAACGAGCAGTACTTC. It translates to CASTFGSGRRNEQYF.

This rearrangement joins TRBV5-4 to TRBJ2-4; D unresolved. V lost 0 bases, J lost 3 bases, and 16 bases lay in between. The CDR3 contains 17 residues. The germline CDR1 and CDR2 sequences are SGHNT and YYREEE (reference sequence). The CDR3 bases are TGTGCCAGCAGCTTGGAACGTTTGGATTCGGGCAAAAACATTCAGTACTTC. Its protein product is CASSLERLDSGKNIQYF.

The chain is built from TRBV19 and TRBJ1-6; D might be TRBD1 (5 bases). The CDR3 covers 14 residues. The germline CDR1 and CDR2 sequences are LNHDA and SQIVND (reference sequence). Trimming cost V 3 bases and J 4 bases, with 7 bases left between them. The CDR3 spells CASSMGGYNSPLHF. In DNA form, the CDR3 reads TGTGCCAGTAGTATGGGGGGGTATAATTCACCCCTCCACTTT.

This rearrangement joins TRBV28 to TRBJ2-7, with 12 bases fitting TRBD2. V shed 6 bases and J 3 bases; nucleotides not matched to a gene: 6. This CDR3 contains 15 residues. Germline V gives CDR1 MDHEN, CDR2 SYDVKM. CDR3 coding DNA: TGTGCCAGCAGCCAAACTAGCGGGAGGTACTACGAGCAGTACTTC. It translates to CASSQTSGRYYEQYF.

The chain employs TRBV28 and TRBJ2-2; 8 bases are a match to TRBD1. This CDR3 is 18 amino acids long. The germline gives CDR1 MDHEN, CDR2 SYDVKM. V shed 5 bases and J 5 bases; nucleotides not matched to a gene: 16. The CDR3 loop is CASSLAQPGQGRTGELFF. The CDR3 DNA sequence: TGTGCCAGCAGTCTAGCACAACCTGGACAGGGAAGAACCGGGGAGCTGTTTTTT.

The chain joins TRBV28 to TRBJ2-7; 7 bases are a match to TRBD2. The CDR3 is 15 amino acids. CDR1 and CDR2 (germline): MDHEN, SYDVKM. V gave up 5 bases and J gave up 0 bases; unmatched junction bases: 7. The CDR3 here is CASSEGRDYSYEQYF. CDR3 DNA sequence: TGTGCCAGCAGTGAGGGTCGGGACTACTCCTACGAGCAGTACTTC.